The rows below give T cell receptor beta chains drawn from one sample of a study of CD8 T cells in ankylosing spondylitis. Each CDR3 protein gets one entry after TCRdb re-called the 5' RACE reads with MiXCR. The top ten clones hold approximately 7% of a sample with 500,000 to 550,000 distinct CDR3 sequences, roughly 13% of them seen once. The sequenced material came from blood, either unsorted or a sorted T cell fraction (not recorded which). The receptors here all came from a male donor with ankylosing spondylitis. Both conserved end residues are part of each CDR3. A D gene is named only where the DNA matches it firmly.

.,TRBV7-9,TRBJ1-2,CASSSRDGYGYTF
.,TRBV5-1,TRBJ2-1,CASSLRGPATNEQFF
TRBD2,TRBV4-1,TRBJ2-1,CASSHPASGPEQFF
.,TRBV2,TRBJ1-1,CASSETGQNTEAFF
.,TRBV12-3/TRBV12-4,TRBJ1-6,CASTHAGPLHF
.,TRBV11-1,TRBJ2-5,CASSLVGGSGVRRETQYF
.,TRBV15,TRBJ2-7,CATSRASGEQYF
.,TRBV29-1,TRBJ1-3,CSGRMTGGNTIYF
.,TRBV4-1,TRBJ2-2,CASSNRGTGELFF
.,TRBV10-3,TRBJ2-3,CAITPGGGRTDTQYF
.,TRBV25-1,TRBJ1-4,CASSGGGSNEKLFF
.,TRBV24-1,TRBJ2-3,CATSPGGSTDTQYF
.,TRBV29-1,TRBJ1-1,CSVASTRDAEAFF
.,TRBV10-2,TRBJ2-1,CASSEMGNFGGQFF
.,TRBV20-1,TRBJ2-7,CSASPPGGGPYEQYF
.,TRBV20-1,TRBJ2-1,CSAYGTDGGGEQFF
.,TRBV3-1,TRBJ2-4,CASSQGAQNIQYF
.,TRBV12-3/TRBV12-4,TRBJ2-7,CASSEIGGEQYF
.,TRBV25-1,TRBJ2-2,CASSRNLAISLPTGELFF
.,TRBV29-1,TRBJ1-1,CSVDGGLWTEAFF
.,TRBV4-2,TRBJ1-1,CASRGGAEAFF
.,TRBV11-3,TRBJ2-1,CASSLDGVGTPGYEQFF